The sequence of this T cell receptor (beta chain) was determined in a study of T cells in Graves' hyperthyroidism and ophthalmopathy. Whole-study results and caveats: Blood held most thyroid clonotypes expanded above 0.001 frequency. A 13 V-J signature model discriminated ophthalmopathy versus stable hyperthyroidism.

Points on this clonotype: The antigen remains unidentified.

Amplified TCR beta CDR3 regions derived from RNA transcripts. Carried out on the TCR CDR3, a first-round RT-PCR used the HTBI primer set. TCRdb ran MiXCR on the multiplex PCR reads and lists one entry per CDR3 protein. The sample records a few hundred thousand distinct CDR3 sequences, around 15% being singletons. The V and J ends lost 0 bases and 3 bases, in that order; junction bases with no gene match: 7. CDR3 length: 16 amino acids. The germline CDR1 and CDR2 sequences are SGHTA and FQGNSA. The V gene is TRBV7-2, the J gene TRBJ2-7; 8 bases fit TRBD2. The receptor was derived from a woman between 35 and 50 years old with Graves' ophthalmopathy. Sequencing was performed on blood. The CDR3 here is CASSLAGSGIFYEQYF. The CDR3 DNA reads TGTGCCAGCAGCTTAGCGGGTAGCGGGATCTTCTACGAGCAGTACTTC.